The 4 T cell receptor beta chains below come from one sample, sequenced in a study of long-term antiretroviral therapy in people with HIV (dated by TCRdb to 2021 to 2024). The immunoSEQ hsTCRB v3.0 assay was used at survey level resolution for TRB variable region sequencing. Imported from immuneACCESS, the table was reduced by TCRdb to in-frame sequences with V and J called. These copies leave out some clones; in studies compared against another copy, an unresolved V gene accounts for under half, and the cause of the remainder is not known. This sample gives tens of thousands of clones in total; approximately 86% of them show up just once. Jointly, the top ten make up around 15% of the sample. The specimen comprised unsorted PBMCs, sampled 1.2 years after starting antiretroviral therapy. The receptors stem from a man in his fifties with HIV.

The V call is TRBV19, the J call TRBJ2-2; the D call may be TRBD1 or TRBD2 (6 bases each). This CDR3 has 13 residues. Germline-derived CDR1 and CDR2 are LNHDA and SQIVND (reference sequence). The V and J ends lost 4 bases and 4 bases respectively, with 7 bases between them. CDR3 in amino acids: CASSKGGTGELFF. The CDR3 DNA follows: TGTGCCAGTAGTAAGGGGGGCACCGGGGAGCTGTTTTTT.

This chain joins TRBV7-9 and TRBJ1-3; D is ambiguous. The CDR3 totals 16 residues. Trimming stripped 6 bases from V and 4 bases from J, with 19 bases between. Germline V gene sequence: CDR1 SEHNR, CDR2 FQNEAQ (reference sequence). Here the CDR3 DNA reads TGTGCCAGCAGTCACTACCAGAATTGGCTCGGAAACACCATATATTTT. Translating it yields CASSHYQNWLGNTIYF.

The gene calls are TRBV9 and TRBJ2-7; TRBD2 agrees at 7 bases. The length of the CDR3 is 13 residues. Trimming took 5 bases from V and 6 from J; bases not matched to a gene: 8. Germline CDR1 is SGDLS and CDR2 is YYNGEE. CDR3 DNA: TGTGCCAGCAGTGCACTAGCGATAGGCGAGCAGTACTTC. It yields the protein CASSALAIGEQYF. Using reference TRBV9 and TRBJ2-7 for the parts outside the CDR3, the full variable domain is DSGVTQTPKHLITATGQRVTLRCSPRSGDLSVYWYQQSLDQGLQFLIQYYNGEERAKGNILERFSAQQFPDLHSELNLSSLELGDSALYFCASSALAIGEQYFGPGTRLTVT.

CDR3 protein: CASRSEPLPKKLFF. In DNA form, the CDR3 reads TGTGCCAGTAGGAGTGAGCCGCTACCTAAAAAACTGTTTTTT. This chain links TRBV19 with TRBJ1-4; unclear D gene. CDR1 is LNHDA, CDR2 SQIVND, per germline (reference sequence). This CDR3 region has 14 residues. Trimming took 6 bases from V and 9 from J, leaving 17 bases between them.